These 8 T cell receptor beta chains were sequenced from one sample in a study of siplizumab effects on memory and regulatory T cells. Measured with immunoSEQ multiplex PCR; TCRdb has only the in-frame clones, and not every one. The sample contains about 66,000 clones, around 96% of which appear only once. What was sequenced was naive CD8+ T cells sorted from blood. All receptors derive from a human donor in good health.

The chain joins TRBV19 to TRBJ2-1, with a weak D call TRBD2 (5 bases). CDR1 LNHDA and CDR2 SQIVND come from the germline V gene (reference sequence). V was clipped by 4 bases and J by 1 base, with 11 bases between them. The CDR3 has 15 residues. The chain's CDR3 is CASSTPTGSYNEQFF. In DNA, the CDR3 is TGTGCCAGTAGTACCCCCACGGGGTCCTACAATGAGCAGTTCTTC.

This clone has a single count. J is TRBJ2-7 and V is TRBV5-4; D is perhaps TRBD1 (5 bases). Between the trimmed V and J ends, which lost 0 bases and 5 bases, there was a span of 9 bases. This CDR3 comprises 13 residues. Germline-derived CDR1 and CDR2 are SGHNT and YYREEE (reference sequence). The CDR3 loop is CASSLALQDEQYF. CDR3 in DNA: TGTGCCAGCAGCTTGGCGCTACAGGACGAGCAGTACTTC. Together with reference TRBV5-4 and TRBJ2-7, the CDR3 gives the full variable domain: ETGVTQSPTHLIKTRGQQVTLRCSSQSGHNTVSWYQQALGQGPQFIFQYYREEENGRGNFPPRFSGLQFPNYSSELNVNALELDDSALYLCASSLALQDEQYFGPGTRLTVT.

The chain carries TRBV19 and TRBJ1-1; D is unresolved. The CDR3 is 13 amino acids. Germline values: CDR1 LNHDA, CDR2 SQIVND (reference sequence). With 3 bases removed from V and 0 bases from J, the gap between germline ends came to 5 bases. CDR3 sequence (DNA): TGTGCCAGTAGTATTAGCATGAACACTGAAGCTTTCTTT. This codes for CASSISMNTEAFF.

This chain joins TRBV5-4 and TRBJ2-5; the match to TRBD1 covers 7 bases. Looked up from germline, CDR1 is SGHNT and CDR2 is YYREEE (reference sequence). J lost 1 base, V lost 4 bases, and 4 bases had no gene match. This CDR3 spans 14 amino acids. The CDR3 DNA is TGTGCCAGCAGCCTACAGGGGCCCCAAGAGACCCAGTACTTC. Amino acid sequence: CASSLQGPQETQYF. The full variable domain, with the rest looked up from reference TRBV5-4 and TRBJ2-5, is ETGVTQSPTHLIKTRGQQVTLRCSSQSGHNTVSWYQQALGQGPQFIFQYYREEENGRGNFPPRFSGLQFPNYSSELNVNALELDDSALYLCASSLQGPQETQYFGPGTRLLVL.

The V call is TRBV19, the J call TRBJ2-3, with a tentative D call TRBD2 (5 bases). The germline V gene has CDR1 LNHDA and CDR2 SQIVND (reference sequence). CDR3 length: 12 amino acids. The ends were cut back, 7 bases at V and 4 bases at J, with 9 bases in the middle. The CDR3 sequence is CASTEGADTQYF. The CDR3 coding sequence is TGTGCCAGTACTGAGGGAGCAGATACGCAGTATTTT.

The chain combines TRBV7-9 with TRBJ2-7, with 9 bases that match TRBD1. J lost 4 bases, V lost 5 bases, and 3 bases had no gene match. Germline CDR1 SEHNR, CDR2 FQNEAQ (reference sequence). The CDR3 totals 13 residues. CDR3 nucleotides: TGTGCCAGCAGCCCAGGGACAGGGTACGAGCAGTACTTC. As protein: CASSPGTGYEQYF.

This CDR3 reads CASSLGTGVAGELFF. CDR3 nucleotides: TGTGCCAGCAGCCTTGGGACAGGGGTGGCCGGGGAGCTGTTTTTT. The V call is TRBV6-5, the J call TRBJ2-2; 10 positions match TRBD1. Germline-derived CDR1 and CDR2 are MNHEY and SVGAGI. The V segment lost 6 bases and the J segment 6 bases; nucleotides outside the gene matches: 7. The CDR3 runs to 15 residues.

The CDR3 DNA reads TGTGCCTCCGAAAGCAGGGGGCCTGAAGCTTTCTTT. Protein sequence: CASESRGPEAFF. The chain is built from TRBV30 and TRBJ1-1, with 8 bases matching TRBD1. CDR3 length equals 12 residues. Germline trimming cut 7 bases from V and 6 bases from J; bases unmatched to any gene: 7. From germline, CDR1 is GTSNPN and CDR2 SVGIG (reference sequence).